Below, one T cell receptor (beta chain) is given with its context. The V gene end was trimmed by 7 bases and the J gene end by 4 bases; junction bases not matched to a gene: 8. This CDR3 comprises 15 residues. Germline V lookup: CDR1 SGHAT, CDR2 FQNNGV. The data were obtained in a study of OX40 agonist ivuxolimab in advanced cancers. Data came from immunoSEQ multiplex PCR; TCRdb stores just in-frame clones and leaves some out. Here the sample spans about 73,000 clones, almost 90% being singletons. The sequence was obtained from an adult with an advanced solid tumor such as melanoma, head and neck, liver or kidney cancer. This specimen was CD4+ or CD8+ T cells sorted from blood, taken in a trial of the OX40 agonist ivuxolimab. The V call is TRBV11-2, the J call TRBJ2-1; 9 bases map to TRBD2. CDR3 DNA: TGTGCCAGCACCGTCACTAGCGGGTCGTACAATGAGCAGTTCTTC. This sequence encodes CASTVTSGSYNEQFF.